The 3 T cell receptor beta chains listed next were all sequenced from one sample in a study of T cells in Graves' hyperthyroidism and ophthalmopathy. The CDR3 regions of TCR beta were amplified from RNA transcripts. Primed by the HTBI set, a first-round RT-PCR was run on the TCR CDR3. TCRdb itself ran the multiplex PCR reads through MiXCR, one entry per CDR3 protein. There are under 350,000 distinct CDR3 sequences in the sample; about 20% occur only once, and 45% to 55% lies in the top ten. The specimen was blood. Source of these receptors: a woman in her forties or fifties with Graves' hyperthyroidism.

The chain is built from TRBV28 and TRBJ2-2; 10 nucleotides match TRBD1. Germline-derived CDR1 and CDR2 are MDHEN and SYDVKM. J was trimmed by 5 bases and V by 4 bases; bases with no gene match: 10. The CDR3 consists of 17 residues. CDR3 nucleotide sequence: TGTGCCAGCAGTTGGGACAGGGGATTGGGTGGGACCGGGGAGCTGTTTTTT. It codes for CASSWDRGLGGTGELFF. The complete variable domain, with remaining parts taken from reference TRBV28 and TRBJ2-2, reads DVKVTQSSRYLVKRTGEKVFLECVQDMDHENMFWYRQDPGLGLRLIYFSYDVKMKEKGDIPEGYSVSREKKERFSLILESASTNQTSMYLCASSWDRGLGGTGELFFGEGSRLTVL.

The genes are TRBV30 and TRBJ1-4; the D gene is possibly TRBD1 (6 bases). Per germline, CDR1 GTSNPN and CDR2 SVGIG (reference sequence). The CDR3 spans 14 residues. The V end lost 8 bases, the J end lost 7 bases, and 20 bases lay between the germline ends. The CDR3 coding sequence is TGTGCCGAAAGATGGGGGCTTCTAGGTGAAAAACTGTTTTTT. It encodes CAERWGLLGEKLFF. Full variable domain (outside the CDR3, taken from reference TRBV30 and TRBJ1-4): SQTIHQWPATLVQPVGSPLSLECTVEGTSNPNLYWYRQAAGRGLQLLFYSVGIGQISSEVPQNLSASRPQDRQFILSSKKLLLSDSGFYLCAERWGLLGEKLFFGSGTQLSVL.

The rearrangement uses TRBV6-1 and TRBJ1-2, with 7 nucleotides matching TRBD1. The CDR3 spans 15 residues. The germline V gene encodes CDR1 MNHNS and CDR2 SASEGT. V gave up 8 bases and J gave up 0 bases; unmatched junction bases: 9. The CDR3 spells CASGDEGATNYGYTF. CDR3 bases: TGTGCCAGCGGAGATGAGGGGGCTACTAACTATGGCTACACCTTC.